The 13 T cell receptor beta chains below were found in one sample sequenced in a study of Graves' ophthalmopathy and Graves' hyperthyroidism. Using RNA transcripts, the TCR beta CDR3 regions were amplified. Following a first-round RT-PCR that used HTBI primers, a second-round multiplex PCR was carried out. TCRdb processed the multiplex PCR reads anew with MiXCR; each CDR3 protein has one entry. The sample lists around 520,000 distinct CDR3 sequences; 39% were seen once. Sequences were obtained from peripheral blood or thyroid tissue (not recorded which). These receptors all come from an adult man with Graves' hyperthyroidism.

This clonotype was counted between two and nine times. Relative to the germline gene, one junction end is altered; a read error may explain this. The chain employs TRBV2 and TRBJ2-1; the match to TRBD2 covers 12 bases. Germline assignment: CDR1 SNHLY and CDR2 FYNNEI. CDR3 length: 11 amino acids. The CDR3 sequence: CASSETSGRIF. The CDR3 bases are TGTGCCAGCAGTGAAACTAGCGGGAGGATCTTC. Full variable domain (outside the CDR3, taken from reference TRBV2 and TRBJ2-1): EPEVTQTPSHQVTQMGQEVILRCVPISNHLYFYWYRQILGQKVEFLVSFYNNEISEKSEIFDDQFSVERPDGSNFTLKIRSTKLEDSAMYFCASSETSGRIFGPGTRLTVL.

In regard to this clonotype: No conserved phenylalanine or tryptophan ends this CDR3, so it is likely a read error. The DNA is left out, because the CDR3 cannot be placed on it with certainty; the CDR3 is given as TCRdb lists it. The gene calls are TRBV9 and TRBJ2-5; the D call in the table, TRBD1, was not verified against the DNA. The CDR3 comprises 10 residues, both ends counted. Germline lookup yields CDR1 SGDLS and CDR2 YYNGEE. The CDR3 protein is CASSAGDRAT.

This clonotype was detected many times. In DNA form, the CDR3 reads TGTGCCAGCAGTGAAGCGGTTGGGAACCTGTGGAGGGGGAGCTCCTATAATTCACCCCTCCACTTT. It specifies CASSEAVGNLWRGSSYNSPLHF. The V and J genes are TRBV2 and TRBJ1-6; tentatively, D is TRBD1 (6 bases). This CDR3 is 22 amino acids long. Germline assignment: CDR1 SNHLY and CDR2 FYNNEI. Trimming stripped 0 bases from V and 0 bases from J, with 24 bases between.

This clonotype was seen at least ten times. The J gene is TRBJ2-7, the V gene TRBV20-1; D remains ambiguous. The germline V gene encodes CDR1 DFQATT and CDR2 SNEGSKA (reference sequence). Trimming cost V 1 base and J 0 bases, with 7 bases left between them. The CDR3 consists of 13 residues. CDR3 coding DNA: TGCAGTGCTAGAGGCATAACCTCCTACGAGCAGTACTTC. Translating it yields CSARGITSYEQYF.

A single count supports this clonotype. The V gene is TRBV2, the J gene TRBJ2-2, with 10 nucleotides matching TRBD2. The V segment lost 6 bases and the J segment 1 base; nucleotides outside the gene matches: 5. This CDR3 is 16 amino acids long. The germline gives CDR1 SNHLY, CDR2 FYNNEI. The CDR3 coding sequence is TGTGCCAGCAGATTTTCTAGCGGGAGGAACACCGGGGAGCTGTTTTTT. Translated: CASRFSSGRNTGELFF.

This clonotype was seen more than once but under ten times. The rearrangement links TRBV7-2 to TRBJ2-7; TRBD2 might be the D (7 bases). This CDR3 is 14 amino acids long. The germline gives CDR1 SGHTA, CDR2 FQGNSA. V was clipped by 5 bases and J by 4 bases, with 15 bases between them. The CDR3 DNA reads TGTGCCAGCAGCCCAGCGCGGGGGACATACGAGCAGTACTTC. Protein product: CASSPARGTYEQYF.

This clonotype was seen more than once but under ten times. The chain recombines TRBV12-3 or TRBV12-4 with TRBJ1-1, with TRBD1 as a possible D gene (5 bases). This CDR3 contains 13 residues. V was trimmed by 5 bases and J by 7 bases, leaving 14 bases between them. CDR3 region: CASSPPGGGEAFF. The CDR3 DNA follows: TGTGCCAGCAGTCCCCCCGGGGGGGGTGAAGCTTTCTTT.

The sample holds many counts of this clonotype. DNA for the CDR3: TGCGCCAGCAGCCATTTGACACGCTCCTACGAGCAGTACTTC. Translation: CASSHLTRSYEQYF. The chain couples TRBV4-1 to TRBJ2-7; D unclear. This CDR3 is built from 14 residues. Trimming removed 3 bases from V and 0 bases from J, with 9 bases in between. From germline, CDR1 is MGHRA and CDR2 YSYEKL.

The rearrangement joins TRBV20-1 to TRBJ1-2; possibly TRBD1 for D (5 bases). CDR1 DFQATT and CDR2 SNEGSKA come from the germline V gene (reference sequence). The CDR3 runs 13 residues. The V end lost 4 bases, the J end lost 7 bases, and 16 bases lay between the germline ends. The CDR3 loop is CSANVQGAGGYTF. The CDR3 DNA follows: TGCAGTGCTAACGTGCAGGGTGCAGGTGGCTACACCTTC.

This clonotype was counted ten times or more. The chain carries TRBV20-1 and TRBJ1-2; tentatively, D is TRBD1 (6 bases). From germline, CDR1 is DFQATT and CDR2 SNEGSKA (reference sequence). Deletions cut 0 bases from V and 4 bases from J, with 15 bases between. The CDR3 contains 15 residues. The CDR3 here is CSARDRQALGYGYTF. The CDR3 DNA reads as TGCAGTGCTAGAGATCGACAGGCTCTAGGCTATGGCTACACCTTC.

Many counts were recorded for this clonotype. J is TRBJ2-7 and V is TRBV25-1; D ambiguous. Germline V lookup: CDR1 MGHDK, CDR2 SYGVNS. V dropped 5 bases and J dropped 2 bases, with 13 bases sitting between them. This CDR3 has 14 residues. The CDR3 bases are TGTGCCAGCAGTTCACGGTATCCCCCCTACGAGCAGTACTTC. Translating it yields CASSSRYPPYEQYF.

This clonotype occurred once. The chain links TRBV6-7 to TRBJ2-6; tentatively, D is TRBD1 (7 bases). TRBV6-7 falls under the ORF class, with uncertain function. The CDR3 is made up of 15 amino acids. With 6 bases removed from V and 18 bases from J, the gap between germline ends came to 27 bases. Here the CDR3 DNA reads TGTGCCAGCAGCGTAGGCGGAGAACAGGGGTCGGGAGAGACTTTC. Encoded protein: CASSVGGEQGSGETF.

This chain links TRBV7-8 with TRBJ2-3, with 13 bases matching TRBD2. The CDR3 spans 20 residues. CDR1 and CDR2 (germline): SGHVS, FQNEAQ. V shed 2 bases, J shed 0 bases, and the junction held 11 bases outside the gene matches. Here the CDR3 DNA reads TGTGCCAGCAGCTTAATCGCTATTACTAGCGGGAGGGCTAGCACAGATACGCAGTATTTT. This sequence encodes CASSLIAITSGRASTDTQYF.